The rows below give T cell receptor beta chains drawn from one sample of a study of blood T cell repertoires in COVID-19. Method: immunoSEQ multiplex PCR; TCRdb's copy keeps in-frame clones and lacks some. The table includes 150,000 or so clones, approximately 90% detected once. The sample taken for sequencing was peripheral blood. The receptors here all came from a man aged 55 to 70 with COVID-19, enrolled during active disease. Each CDR3 is given with its conserved first and last residue. Each record gives: D gene, V gene, J gene, clone size, CDR3 DNA, CDR3 protein. The D gene is left open where the match is weak. Some rows mark clone size as missing; the rest say once, few, many or name a class of expanded clone.

D: TRBD1; V: TRBV11-2; J: TRBJ1-3; size: .; DNA: TGTGCCAGCAGCCGAACGAGGGTGGCAGGGGGACATGGAAACACCATATATTTT; CDR3: CASSRTRVAGGHGNTIYF
D: .; V: TRBV6-5; J: TRBJ2-3; size: .; DNA: TGTGCCAGCAGCAAACAGGGCAAGACCACCCCAACGCAGTATTTT; CDR3: CASSKQGKTTPTQYF
D: .; V: TRBV18; J: TRBJ2-3; size: .; DNA: TGTGCCAGCTCAGCTATGATGGATACGCAGTATTTT; CDR3: CASSAMMDTQYF
D: TRBD1; V: TRBV7-9; J: TRBJ1-4; size: .; DNA: TGTGCCAGCAGCCACCGGGACAGCAATGAAAAACTGTTTTTT; CDR3: CASSHRDSNEKLFF
D: .; V: TRBV5-4; J: TRBJ2-2; size: .; DNA: TGTGCCAGCAGCCACTCTGGGCGTTCGAACACCGGGGAGCTGTTTTTT; CDR3: CASSHSGRSNTGELFF
D: TRBD1; V: TRBV5-4; J: TRBJ2-3; size: .; DNA: TGTGCCAGCAGCCCGGGACAGAGCACAGATACGCAGTATTTT; CDR3: CASSPGQSTDTQYF
D: TRBD1; V: TRBV4-2; J: TRBJ2-3; size: .; DNA: TGTGCCAGCAGCCAAGAATCAGGGGGCGGTGTCGATACGCAGTATTTT; CDR3: CASSQESGGGVDTQYF
D: .; V: TRBV19; J: TRBJ1-5; size: .; DNA: TGTGCCAGTAGATTACAAACAGGGCCCCAGCATTTT; CDR3: CASRLQTGPQHF
D: .; V: TRBV10-3; J: TRBJ1-2; size: few; DNA: TGTGCCATCAGTGAGATTACAGGGCTTCGGAACTATGGCTACACCTTC; CDR3: CAISEITGLRNYGYTF
D: .; V: TRBV6-2/TRBV6-3; J: TRBJ1-2; size: .; DNA: TGTGCCAGCAGTGCCAGGGAGGGGAACTATGGCTACACCTTC; CDR3: CASSAREGNYGYTF
D: TRBD2; V: TRBV12-5; J: TRBJ2-2; size: .; DNA: TGTGCTAGTGGTTTGACCCGAATCCAGAGCGGGGGACAAGGGGAGCTGTTTTTT; CDR3: CASGLTRIQSGGQGELFF
D: .; V: TRBV12-3/TRBV12-4; J: TRBJ1-5; size: .; DNA: TGTGCCAGCAGTACGGACCCCGGGGCCCAGCATTTT; CDR3: CASSTDPGAQHF
D: .; V: TRBV27; J: TRBJ1-4; size: .; DNA: TGTGCCAGCAGGCCGGACTTGATACTTCCTAATGAAAAACTGTTTTTT; CDR3: CASRPDLILPNEKLFF
D: .; V: TRBV5-4; J: TRBJ1-1; size: .; DNA: TGTGCCAGCAGCCCGGCGGGGACGCGGGGGAACACTGAAGCTTTCTTT; CDR3: CASSPAGTRGNTEAFF
D: .; V: TRBV30; J: TRBJ1-1; size: .; DNA: TGTGCCTGGAGTGTAGGGGTGAGCACTGAAGCTTTCTTT; CDR3: CAWSVGVSTEAFF
D: TRBD1; V: TRBV27; J: TRBJ1-4; size: once; DNA: TGTGCCAGCAGACTCAACAGGGGTGCAACTAATGAAAAACTGTTTTTT; CDR3: CASRLNRGATNEKLFF
D: TRBD1; V: TRBV25-1; J: TRBJ1-4; size: .; DNA: TGTGCCAGCAGTGATCACGCGGGACAGGGCCATGGGGAAAAACTGTTTTTT; CDR3: CASSDHAGQGHGEKLFF
D: .; V: TRBV6-5; J: TRBJ1-5; size: .; DNA: TGTGCCAGCAGTTACGGGGGGAGCAATCAGCCCCAGCATTTT; CDR3: CASSYGGSNQPQHF
D: TRBD1; V: TRBV6-5; J: TRBJ1-4; size: .; DNA: TGTGCCAGCAGGACAGGGGGCATCGGTAATGAAAAACTGTTTTTT; CDR3: CASRTGGIGNEKLFF
D: TRBD1; V: TRBV7-9; J: TRBJ1-1; size: .; DNA: TGTGCCAGCAGCACTAACAGGGGGCAGGGGACTGAAGCTTTCTTT; CDR3: CASSTNRGQGTEAFF
D: .; V: TRBV5-1; J: TRBJ1-3; size: .; DNA: TGCGCCAGCAGCCCCCCGGGGGTGTCTGGAAACACCATATATTTT; CDR3: CASSPPGVSGNTIYF
D: .; V: TRBV2; J: TRBJ2-7; size: .; DNA: TGTGCCAGCGATAGGGGAAACTACGAGCAGTACTTC; CDR3: CASDRGNYEQYF
D: TRBD1; V: TRBV5-6; J: TRBJ1-1; size: .; DNA: TGTGCCAGCAGTTCAGGGGGCAGGGTCGATGAAGCTTTCTTT; CDR3: CASSSGGRVDEAFF